This T cell receptor beta chain was identified during a study of blood T cells in healthy people across ages. Overall study findings and caveats: Compared with aged donors, long-lived donors showed fewer expanded clones, suggesting selection.

Through a sample-barcoded 5' primer and a J-beta primer mix, a second PCR was run for about 6 to 12 cycles. TCRdb re-derived calls from the 5' RACE reads in MiXCR, one entry per CDR3 protein. In the table there are 1.5 million to 2 million distinct CDR3 sequences, approximately 30% of which are singletons. This clonotype showed up just a few times. Its antigen remains unknown. Sequencing was performed on blood. The clonotype was recovered from a woman aged 25-40 years in good health.

The CDR3 reads CAWSVLGYEQYF. The CDR3 region has the DNA TGTGCCTGGAGTGTACTAGGCTACGAGCAGTACTTC. This chain uses TRBV30 with TRBJ2-7; weak D call: TRBD2 (5 bases). The CDR3 is 12 amino acids. From germline, CDR1 is GTSNPN and CDR2 SVGIG (reference sequence). V shed 0 bases and J shed 3 bases, with 6 bases lying between them.